This TCR beta chain was retrieved from a study of T cell changes during pregnancy in multiple sclerosis. This CDR3 is 14 amino acids long. In germline, CDR1 is GTSNPN, CDR2 SVGIG (reference sequence). Trimming pared 5 bases from V and 4 bases from J, leaving 14 bases between. The assay was immunoSEQ multiplex PCR, and TCRdb's table has in-frame clones only and misses some. The profile shows about 120,000 clones, about 94% of them singletons. Sample: peripheral blood, taken before pregnancy. The receptor comes from a female donor with multiple sclerosis, enrolled in a pregnancy study. This chain links TRBV30 with TRBJ1-4, with D possibly TRBD1 on 5 matching bases. This CDR3 is CAWGTGSGNEKLFF. DNA of the CDR3: TGTGCCTGGGGTACAGGATCGGGTAATGAAAAACTGTTTTTT.